These T cell receptor beta chains were read from a single sample in a study of shared clonotypes between healthy human individuals. The table came from immunoSEQ multiplex PCR; TCRdb's copy has only in-frame clones and leaves some out. The sample records about 380,000 clones, about 96% being singletons. Sequenced material: memory CD8+ T cells sorted from blood. The origin of the receptors is a man aged 25 to 40 in good health. CDR3s leave out the opening cysteine and the closing phenylalanine or tryptophan. D genes are given only for firm matches. Only part of the rows carry a size: once, few, many, or a class if the clone is expanded.

- | 14 | TRBJ2-5 | TRBV11-2 | - | ASSLIIASIQETQY
- | 12 | TRBJ2-7 | TRBV5-4 | - | ASSERRKSLEQY
- | 13 | TRBJ2-7 | TRBV6-1 | - | ASSERTARPYEQY
- | 11 | TRBJ2-5 | TRBV5-4 | few | ASSYGSQETQY
TRBD2 | 16 | TRBJ2-7 | TRBV7-6 | - | ASSLEPSGSWVSYEQY
- | 13 | TRBJ2-5 | TRBV28 | - | ASSTKRRGLETQY
- | 15 | TRBJ2-3 | TRBV5-1 | - | ASSSTGAGRGTDTQY
TRBD1 | 15 | TRBJ1-2 | TRBV5-1 | - | ASSFTRTGALGFGYT
- | 13 | TRBJ2-7 | TRBV6-5 | once | ASSYFWQGLSEQY
- | 12 | TRBJ1-1 | TRBV6-5 | - | ASSYGGSGTEAF
TRBD1 | 11 | TRBJ1-2 | TRBV9 | - | ASSVTGTGTYT
- | 11 | TRBJ2-5 | TRBV7-3 | - | ASSLNGGETQY
- | 12 | TRBJ2-7 | TRBV4-1 | - | ASSQDGGGSEQY
- | 11 | TRBJ1-2 | TRBV28 | - | ASTPFGGYGYT
- | 9 | TRBJ1-1 | TRBV6-5 | - | ASSSVGGAF
TRBD1 | 10 | TRBJ2-1 | TRBV28 | - | ASSLTTGGKF
- | 14 | TRBJ2-7 | TRBV11-2 | once | ASSSDLSRDRNEQY
TRBD1 | 13 | TRBJ2-7 | TRBV4-1 | once | ASSPGPDRGSEQY
- | 11 | TRBJ1-1 | TRBV5-1 | - | ASSFGGTTEAF
TRBD2 | 14 | TRBJ2-3 | TRBV29-1 | - | SVEGVTSGRRDTQY
- | 13 | TRBJ2-1 | TRBV1 | once | TSSSHRDYYNEQF
TRBD2 | 14 | TRBJ2-1 | TRBV9 | - | ASSPRLASSYNEQF
TRBD1 | 9 | TRBJ2-1 | TRBV2 | once | ASKTGVEQF
- | 11 | TRBJ1-3 | TRBV29-1 | - | SVEGRTGNTIY
- | 11 | TRBJ2-2 | TRBV28 | - | ASSYTSNGELF
- | 13 | TRBJ1-1 | TRBV28 | once | ASSGRGTLWTEAF
TRBD1 | 13 | TRBJ1-2 | TRBV4-1 | - | ASSQAGTGFYGYT
- | 11 | TRBJ2-7 | TRBV11-2 | - | ASSLETTYEQY
- | 11 | TRBJ2-7 | TRBV7-9 | - | ASSPTVTDEQY
TRBD1 | 14 | TRBJ2-1 | TRBV13 | - | ASSPRTGGAYNEQF